Below are 30 T cell receptor beta chains sequenced from a single sample in a study of T cell changes during pregnancy in multiple sclerosis. Libraries were prepared by immunoSEQ multiplex PCR; TCRdb keeps only in-frame clonotypes and omits some of them. This sample yields 85,000 to 90,000 clones, of which 85% to 95% are seen a single time; around 1.7% belongs to the top ten. The sequences come from peripheral blood, collected after pregnancy. These receptors originate from a female donor in good health, enrolled as a control in a pregnancy study.

J is TRBJ2-1 and V is TRBV2; D gene uncertain. The V gene's germline CDR1 is SNHLY and CDR2 FYNNEI. Trimming took 7 bases from V and 0 from J, leaving 13 bases between them. This CDR3 spans 15 amino acids. This CDR3 is CASNGPTGSYNEQFF. The CDR3 bases are TGTGCCAGCAACGGCCCTACGGGCTCCTACAATGAGCAGTTCTTC.

This rearrangement joins TRBV29-1 to TRBJ2-3; possibly TRBD2 for D (6 bases). The CDR3 sequence is 12 residues long. Trimming pared 4 bases from V and 3 bases from J, leaving 8 bases between. The germline gives CDR1 SQVTM, CDR2 ANQGSEA. In nucleotides, the CDR3 is TGCAGCGTTGTTCTAGCGACAGATACGCAGTATTTT. It encodes CSVVLATDTQYF.

This clone was detected once. This chain joins TRBV19 and TRBJ1-3; 8 bases align to TRBD1. Germline CDR1 LNHDA, CDR2 SQIVND (reference sequence). The V segment lost 5 bases and the J segment 4 bases; nucleotides outside the gene matches: 7. CDR3 length equals 15 residues. The CDR3 here is CASSLGQGPGNTIYF. The CDR3 DNA is TGTGCCAGTAGTCTCGGACAGGGCCCAGGAAACACCATATATTTT.

The chain combines TRBV9 with TRBJ2-1; D call uncertain. Germline V gives CDR1 SGDLS, CDR2 YYNGEE. This CDR3 region has 14 residues. The V and J ends lost 4 bases and 0 bases respectively, with 8 bases between them. CDR3 DNA sequence: TGTGCCAGCAGCCCCGAGGTCTCCTACAATGAGCAGTTCTTC. Translated, it gives CASSPEVSYNEQFF.

The chain is built from TRBV7-8 and TRBJ2-7; 7 bases match TRBD1. The CDR3 runs 15 residues. V lost 5 bases, J lost 8 bases, and 15 bases stayed unmatched. From germline, CDR1 is SGHVS and CDR2 FQNEAQ. CDR3 residues: CASSGIGTAEEKQYF. The CDR3 DNA reads as TGTGCCAGCAGCGGGATAGGGACAGCGGAAGAAAAGCAGTACTTC.

This sequence joins TRBV28 and TRBJ1-5, with a weak D call TRBD1 (5 bases). Germline loops: CDR1 MDHEN, CDR2 SYDVKM. The CDR3 consists of 14 residues. V was clipped by 6 bases and J by 7 bases, with 16 bases between them. The CDR3 DNA is TGTGCCAGCAGCCGGGACTCCAGGGTGCAGCCCCAGCATTTT. Translation gives CASSRDSRVQPQHF.

The chain uses TRBV25-1 and TRBJ2-1, with TRBD2 matching over 10 bases. V was clipped by 5 bases and J by 6 bases; unmatched bases: 10. CDR1 is MGHDK and CDR2 is SYGVNS in the germline V gene. CDR3 length: 16 residues. The CDR3 coding sequence is TGTGCCAGCAGTAAAGGACGAGCGGGAGGGCTCAATGAGCAGTTCTTC. Amino acids: CASSKGRAGGLNEQFF.

This chain connects TRBV2 to TRBJ2-3; 8 bases fit TRBD2. The junction had 12 bases not matched to a gene; V was cut back by 7 bases and J by 6 bases. CDR1 is SNHLY, CDR2 FYNNEI, per germline. This CDR3 region has 15 residues. CDR3 sequence: CASNWAGGVGDTQYF. The CDR3 nucleotides read TGTGCCAGCAATTGGGCGGGAGGCGTTGGGGATACGCAGTATTTT.

The J gene is TRBJ2-1, the V gene TRBV25-1; 9 bases line up with TRBD2. The CDR3 runs 17 residues. CDR1 and CDR2 (germline): MGHDK, SYGVNS. Germline trimming cut 1 base from V and 7 bases from J; bases unmatched to any gene: 11. The CDR3 DNA is TGTGCCAGCAGTGAATTTCAGGGGCGGGAGGGCCGAAATGAGCAGTTCTTC. Amino acids: CASSEFQGREGRNEQFF.

V gene TRBV15 combines with J gene TRBJ2-7; 7 bases match TRBD1. V lost 2 bases, J lost 0 bases, and 4 bases stayed unmatched. Per germline, CDR1 LNHNV and CDR2 YYDKDF (reference sequence). The CDR3 sequence is 15 residues long. This CDR3 is CATSRRTGSSYEQYF. CDR3 DNA sequence: TGTGCCACCAGCAGAAGGACAGGCAGCTCCTACGAGCAGTACTTC.

As regards this clone: Other nucleotide sequences from this sample produce the same CDR3. The gene calls are TRBV7-2 and TRBJ2-1; no definite D call. Germline V CDR1 and CDR2: SGHTA, FQGNSA. Between the trimmed V and J ends, which lost 2 bases and 1 base, there was a span of 6 bases. The CDR3 is 14 amino acids. CDR3 in amino acids: CASSLSKSYNEQFF. In nucleotides, the CDR3 is TGTGCCAGCAGCTTAAGCAAGTCCTACAATGAGCAGTTCTTC.

This chain joins TRBV6-5 and TRBJ2-1; D is unclear. Trimming stripped 6 bases from V and 5 bases from J, with 11 bases between. Germline assignment: CDR1 MNHEY and CDR2 SVGAGI. The CDR3 spans 13 residues. CDR3: CASRKLTNNEQFF. The DNA for the CDR3 is TGTGCCAGCAGAAAATTGACAAACAATGAGCAGTTCTTC.

CDR3 nucleotides: TGTGCCAGCGACTTCGAGCCTATCTCCTACAATGAGCAGTTCTTC. Protein sequence: CASDFEPISYNEQFF. V usage is TRBV7-9 and J usage is TRBJ2-1; D is ambiguous. Trimming left V 8 bases short and J 0 bases short, with 14 bases between. The CDR3 consists of 15 residues. Per the germline V gene, CDR1 is SEHNR and CDR2 is FQNEAQ (reference sequence).

The chain combines TRBV5-1 with TRBJ1-1; a weak D match, TRBD1 (5 bases). V was cut by 4 bases and J by 4 bases, with 14 bases left in between. The CDR3 spans 14 residues. CDR1 SGHRS and CDR2 YFSETQ come from the germline V gene. The CDR3 sequence: CASSPDPGGTEAFF. The CDR3 DNA follows: TGCGCCAGCAGCCCCGATCCGGGGGGCACTGAAGCTTTCTTT.

The CDR3 DNA follows: TGTGCCACCAGCAGAGATTTGGCCGGGAGGGCTGGGGAGACCCAGTACTTC. Translating it yields CATSRDLAGRAGETQYF. This chain links TRBV15 with TRBJ2-5, with TRBD2 matching over 8 bases. Germline V gives CDR1 LNHNV, CDR2 YYDKDF (reference sequence). This CDR3 has 17 amino acids. V shed 0 bases and J 5 bases; nucleotides not matched to a gene: 11.

The chain employs TRBV12-5 and TRBJ2-1, with unresolved D. Germline V gene sequence: CDR1 LGHNT, CDR2 FRNRAP. The CDR3 totals 12 residues. V was clipped by 5 bases and J by 8 bases, with 10 bases between them. CDR3 sequence: CASGETVDEQFF. DNA of the CDR3: TGTGCTAGTGGTGAAACGGTGGATGAGCAGTTCTTC.

This clone appeared a single time. This chain joins TRBV5-1 and TRBJ1-4, with D perhaps TRBD1 (6 bases). The CDR3 has 15 amino acids. Germline CDR1 SGHRS, CDR2 YFSETQ. V lost 4 bases and J lost 5, with 15 bases in between. CDR3 residues: CASSVQGQPNEKLFF. For the CDR3, the DNA is TGCGCCAGCAGCGTCCAAGGACAGCCAAATGAAAAACTGTTTTTT. Looking up the rest from reference TRBV5-1 and TRBJ1-4 gives the full variable domain: KAGVTQTPRYLIKTRGQQVTLSCSPISGHRSVSWYQQTPGQGLQFLFEYFSETQRNKGNFPGRFSGRQFSNSRSEMNVSTLELGDSALYLCASSVQGQPNEKLFFGSGTQLSVL.

The DNA of the CDR3 is TGTGCCAGCAGAATGACAGTCCGAGAGACCCAGTACTTC. Translated, it gives CASRMTVRETQYF. This chain connects TRBV6-1 to TRBJ2-5; D possibly corresponds to TRBD1 (5 bases). CDR1 is MNHNS, CDR2 SASEGT, per germline. There are 13 residues in the CDR3. Trimming removed 6 bases from V and 4 bases from J, with 12 bases in between.

The genes are TRBV28 and TRBJ1-2, with D tentatively TRBD1 (5 bases). This CDR3 has 12 residues. Trimming took off 4 bases at V and 6 bases at J, with 9 bases between the two ends. CDR1 is MDHEN and CDR2 is SYDVKM in the germline V gene. The CDR3 DNA reads TGTGCCAGCAGTTACAGGTTACATGGCTACACCTTC. Its protein product is CASSYRLHGYTF.

This chain links TRBV28 with TRBJ2-3, with 8 nucleotides matching TRBD1. Looked up from germline, CDR1 is MDHEN and CDR2 is SYDVKM. V lost 6 bases, J lost 6 bases, and 11 bases stayed unmatched. This CDR3 is 15 amino acids long. CDR3 DNA: TGTGCCAGCAGGTCCGGACAGGGTTTGGCGGATACGCAGTATTTT. This codes for CASRSGQGLADTQYF.

This clone has only one observation. The chain couples TRBV6-1 to TRBJ2-2; no definite D call. Germline V gene sequence: CDR1 MNHNS, CDR2 SASEGT. This CDR3 contains 17 residues. V was cut by 1 base and J by 2 bases, with 14 bases left in between. This chain's CDR3 is CASSEGSWAVNTGELFF. The CDR3 DNA reads as TGTGCCAGCAGTGAAGGAAGTTGGGCAGTCAACACCGGGGAGCTGTTTTTT.

J is TRBJ1-1 and V is TRBV18; D unresolved. The CDR3 consists of 15 residues. V gave up 1 base and J gave up 0 bases, with 9 bases separating them. Germline lookup yields CDR1 KGHSH and CDR2 LQKENI. CDR3 region: CASSPREEMNTEAFF. The DNA for the CDR3 is TGTGCCAGCTCACCACGTGAAGAGATGAACACTGAAGCTTTCTTT.

The chain has TRBV5-1 and TRBJ2-3, with D perhaps matching TRBD2 (5 bases). The germline V gene has CDR1 SGHRS and CDR2 YFSETQ. The V and J ends lost 4 bases and 4 bases respectively, with 13 bases between them. The CDR3 extends over 14 amino acids. The CDR3 loop is CASSLEGGADTQYF. As DNA, the CDR3 is TGCGCCAGCAGCCTAGAGGGTGGCGCAGATACGCAGTATTTT.

The chain uses TRBV7-2 and TRBJ2-1; 9 bases map to TRBD2. Trimming took 4 bases from V and 9 from J; bases not matched to a gene: 10. CDR3 length equals 15 residues. Germline V lookup: CDR1 SGHTA, CDR2 FQGNSA. CDR3 residues: CASSSPGVAGVEQFF. CDR3 in DNA: TGTGCCAGCAGCTCCCCCGGGGTAGCGGGAGTTGAGCAGTTCTTC.

The V and J genes are TRBV29-1 and TRBJ2-7; D is perhaps TRBD1 (5 bases). Germline values: CDR1 SQVTM, CDR2 ANQGSEA. This CDR3 has 12 amino acids. The V and J ends lost 7 bases and 3 bases respectively, with 13 bases between them. The DNA of the CDR3 is TGCAGCGCCCAAGACAGTAGCTACGAGCAGTACTTC. Protein: CSAQDSSYEQYF.

The chain joins TRBV14 to TRBJ2-1; 10 nucleotides agree with TRBD2. Germline V gene lookup returns CDR1 SGHDN and CDR2 FVKESK. The CDR3 extends over 19 amino acids. Unmatched junction bases numbered 17, after V lost 0 bases and J lost 9 bases. The CDR3 DNA is TGTGCCAGCAGCCAAGATCGAGGGTTTGGAACTAGCGGGAAAAGTGAGCAGTTCTTC. Translating gives CASSQDRGFGTSGKSEQFF.

The rearrangement links TRBV28 to TRBJ1-2; TRBD1 is a possible D gene (5 bases). The CDR3 length is 12 residues. Trimming cost V 2 bases and J 5 bases, with 6 bases left between them. CDR1 is MDHEN, CDR2 SYDVKM, per germline. The CDR3 here is CASSLQGYGYTF. CDR3 nucleotides: TGTGCCAGCAGTTTACAGGGTTATGGCTACACCTTC.

The count of this clone is one. V gene TRBV5-6 combines with J gene TRBJ2-3; a weak D match, TRBD2 (6 bases). Germline V gene lookup returns CDR1 SGHDT and CDR2 YYEEEE. V lost 4 bases and J 0 bases, leaving 24 bases between the germline ends. CDR3 length: 19 residues. CDR3 bases: TGTGCCAGCAGCCGAACCGTCGGGTTGGCGGGGCCTAGCACAGATACGCAGTATTTT. This codes for CASSRTVGLAGPSTDTQYF.

This chain joins TRBV12-5 and TRBJ2-3, with D possibly matching TRBD1 (6 bases). Trimming took off 4 bases at V and 2 bases at J, with 7 bases between the two ends. The germline V gene has CDR1 LGHNT and CDR2 FRNRAP. CDR3 length equals 13 residues. The CDR3 loop reads CASGSGATDTQYF. CDR3 DNA sequence: TGTGCTAGTGGTTCAGGGGCCACAGATACGCAGTATTTT.

CDR3: CASSLSSTGWPQHF. In DNA, the CDR3 is TGTGCCAGCAGTTTATCCTCCACCGGTTGGCCCCAGCATTTT. The chain carries TRBV27 and TRBJ1-5; no reliable D call. This CDR3 region has 14 residues. V lost 0 bases to trimming and J lost 9 bases, with 12 bases between them. The germline V gene encodes CDR1 MNHEY and CDR2 SMNVEV (reference sequence).